Included here is one T cell receptor (beta chain) sequence, with context. Its antigen remains unidentified. Here immunoSEQ multiplex PCR was the method, and the copy in TCRdb shows in-frame clones only, minus some. The sample carries 450,000 to 500,000 clones, around 73% recorded once. The sample comes from a study of shared clonotypes between healthy human individuals. General study findings and limits: Tissue TCR repertoires likely differ from these blood-only repertoires.

Material: PBMCs. This receptor was obtained from a woman between 40 and 55 years old in good health. Some clones in this sample may be carry-over from other donors' samples.

The DNA for the CDR3 is TGTGCCAGCAGCAAAGGTCGGGGGTTCCGGACTGAAGCTTTCTTT. This gives the protein CASSKGRGFRTEAFF. The chain has TRBV21-1 and TRBJ1-1. TRBV21-1 constitutes a pseudogene. This CDR3 has 15 amino acids.